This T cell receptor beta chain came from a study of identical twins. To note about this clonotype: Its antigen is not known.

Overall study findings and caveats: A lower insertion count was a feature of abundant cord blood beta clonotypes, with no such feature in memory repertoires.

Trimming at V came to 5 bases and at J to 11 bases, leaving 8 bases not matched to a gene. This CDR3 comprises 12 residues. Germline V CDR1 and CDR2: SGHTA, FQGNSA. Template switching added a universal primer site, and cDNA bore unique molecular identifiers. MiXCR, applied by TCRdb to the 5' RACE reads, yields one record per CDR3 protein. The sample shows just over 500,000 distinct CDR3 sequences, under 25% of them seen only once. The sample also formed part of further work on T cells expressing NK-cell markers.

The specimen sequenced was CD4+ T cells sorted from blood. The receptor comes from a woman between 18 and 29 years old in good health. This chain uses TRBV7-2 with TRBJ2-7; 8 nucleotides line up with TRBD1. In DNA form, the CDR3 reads TGTGCCAGCAGCGACGGACAGGGCAAGGAGTACTTC. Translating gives CASSDGQGKEYF.